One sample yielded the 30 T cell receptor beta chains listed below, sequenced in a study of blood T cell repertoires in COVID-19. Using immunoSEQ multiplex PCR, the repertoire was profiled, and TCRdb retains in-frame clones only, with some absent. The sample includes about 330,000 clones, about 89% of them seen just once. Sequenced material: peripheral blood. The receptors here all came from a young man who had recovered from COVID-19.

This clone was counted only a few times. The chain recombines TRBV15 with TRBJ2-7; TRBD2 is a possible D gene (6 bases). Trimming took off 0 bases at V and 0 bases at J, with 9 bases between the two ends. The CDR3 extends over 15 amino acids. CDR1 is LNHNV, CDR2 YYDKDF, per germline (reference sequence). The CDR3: CATSRERGSSYEQYF. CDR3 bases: TGTGCCACCAGCAGAGAGCGGGGTAGCTCCTACGAGCAGTACTTC. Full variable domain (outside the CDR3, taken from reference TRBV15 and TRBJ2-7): DAMVIQNPRYQVTQFGKPVTLSCSQTLNHNVMYWYQQKSSQAPKLLFHYYDKDFNNEADTPDNFQSRRPNTSFCFLDIRSPGLGDTAMYLCATSRERGSSYEQYFGPGTRLTVT.

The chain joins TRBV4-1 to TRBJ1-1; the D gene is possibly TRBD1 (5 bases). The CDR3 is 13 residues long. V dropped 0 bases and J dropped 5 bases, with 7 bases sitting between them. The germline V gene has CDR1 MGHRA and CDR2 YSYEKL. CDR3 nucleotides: TGCGCCAGCAGCCAAGATCGGGGGACTGAAGCTTTCTTT. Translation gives CASSQDRGTEAFF.

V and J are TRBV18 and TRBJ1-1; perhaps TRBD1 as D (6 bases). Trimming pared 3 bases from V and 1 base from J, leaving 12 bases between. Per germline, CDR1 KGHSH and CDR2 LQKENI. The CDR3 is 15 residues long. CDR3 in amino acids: CASSPLDSGNTEAFF. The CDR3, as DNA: TGTGCCAGCTCACCCCTGGACAGTGGGAACACTGAAGCTTTCTTT.

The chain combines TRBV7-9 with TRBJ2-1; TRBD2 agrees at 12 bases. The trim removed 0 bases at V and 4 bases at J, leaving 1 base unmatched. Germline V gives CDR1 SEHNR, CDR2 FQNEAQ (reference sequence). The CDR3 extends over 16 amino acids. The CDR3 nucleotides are TGTGCCAGCAGCTTAGCGGGGACTAGCGGGTACAATGAGCAGTTCTTC. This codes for CASSLAGTSGYNEQFF.

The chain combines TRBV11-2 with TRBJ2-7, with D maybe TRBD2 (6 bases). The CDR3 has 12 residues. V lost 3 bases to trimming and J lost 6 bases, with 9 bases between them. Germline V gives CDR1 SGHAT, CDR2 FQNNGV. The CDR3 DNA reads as TGTGCCAGCAGCTTGGGGGGAGGCGAGCAGTACTTC. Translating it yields CASSLGGGEQYF.

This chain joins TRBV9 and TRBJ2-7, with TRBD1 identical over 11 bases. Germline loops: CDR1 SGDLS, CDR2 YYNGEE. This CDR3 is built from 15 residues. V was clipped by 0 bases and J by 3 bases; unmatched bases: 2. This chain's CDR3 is CASSVAGTGGYEQYF. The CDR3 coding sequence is TGTGCCAGCAGCGTAGCAGGGACAGGGGGCTACGAGCAGTACTTC.

The CDR3 DNA is TGTGCCAGCAGTGACGGAGGGAACGAAGATACGCAGTATTTT. Protein product: CASSDGGNEDTQYF. This chain joins TRBV6-1 and TRBJ2-3; tentatively, D is TRBD2 (6 bases). Trimming left V 3 bases short and J 5 bases short, with 12 bases between. The CDR3 extends over 14 amino acids. The germline V gene encodes CDR1 MNHNS and CDR2 SASEGT.

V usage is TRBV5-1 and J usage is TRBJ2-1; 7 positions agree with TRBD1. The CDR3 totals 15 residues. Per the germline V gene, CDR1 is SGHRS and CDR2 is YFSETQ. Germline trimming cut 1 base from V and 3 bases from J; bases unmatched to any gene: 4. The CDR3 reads CASSLRQGVYNEQFF. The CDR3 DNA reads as TGCGCCAGCAGCTTGAGACAGGGAGTCTACAATGAGCAGTTCTTC.

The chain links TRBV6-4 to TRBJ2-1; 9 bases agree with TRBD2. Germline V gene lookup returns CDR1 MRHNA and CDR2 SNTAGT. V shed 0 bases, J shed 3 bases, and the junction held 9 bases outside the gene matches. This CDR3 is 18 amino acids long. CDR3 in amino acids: CASSDSFPGREGYNEQFF. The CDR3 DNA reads TGTGCCAGCAGTGACTCGTTTCCCGGGCGGGAGGGCTACAATGAGCAGTTCTTC.

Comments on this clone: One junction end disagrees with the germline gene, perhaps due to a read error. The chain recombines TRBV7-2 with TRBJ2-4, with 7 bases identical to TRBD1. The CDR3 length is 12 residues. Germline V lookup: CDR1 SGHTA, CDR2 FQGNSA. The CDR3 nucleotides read TGTGCCAGCAGCTTAGTAGGGGGCCAAAGACACTTC. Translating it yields CASSLVGGQRHF.

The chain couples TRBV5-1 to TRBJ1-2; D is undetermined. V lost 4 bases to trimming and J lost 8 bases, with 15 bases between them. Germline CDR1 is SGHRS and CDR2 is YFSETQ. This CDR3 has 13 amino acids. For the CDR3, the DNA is TGCGCCAGCAGCCCCGATGCTCTCGGGGGCTACACCTTC. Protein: CASSPDALGGYTF.

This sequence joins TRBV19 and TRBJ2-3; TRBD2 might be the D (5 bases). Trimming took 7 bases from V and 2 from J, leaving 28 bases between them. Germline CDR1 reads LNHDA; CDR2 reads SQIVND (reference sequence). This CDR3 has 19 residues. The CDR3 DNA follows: TGTGCCAGTACCAGTATTCCCCTCACTGAGCGGCTCGACACAGATACGCAGTATTTT. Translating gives CASTSIPLTERLDTDTQYF.

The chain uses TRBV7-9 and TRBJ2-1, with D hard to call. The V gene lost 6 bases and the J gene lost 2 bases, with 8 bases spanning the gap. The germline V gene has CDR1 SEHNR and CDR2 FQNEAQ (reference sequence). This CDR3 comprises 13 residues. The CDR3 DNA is TGTGCCAGCAGTCCTATCACCTACAATGAGCAGTTCTTC. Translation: CASSPITYNEQFF.

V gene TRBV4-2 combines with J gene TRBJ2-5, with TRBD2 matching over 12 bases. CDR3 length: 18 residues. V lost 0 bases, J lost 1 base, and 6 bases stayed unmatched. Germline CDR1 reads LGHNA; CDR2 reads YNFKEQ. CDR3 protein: CASSQEGRLAGVQETQYF. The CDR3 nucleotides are TGTGCCAGCAGCCAAGAGGGGAGACTAGCGGGGGTCCAAGAGACCCAGTACTTC.

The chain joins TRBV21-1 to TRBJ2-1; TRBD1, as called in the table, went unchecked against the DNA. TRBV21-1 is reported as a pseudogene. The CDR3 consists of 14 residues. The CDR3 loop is CASIFRQDYNEQFF. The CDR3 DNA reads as TGTGCCAGCATCTTTAGACAGGACTACAATGAGCAGTTCTTC.

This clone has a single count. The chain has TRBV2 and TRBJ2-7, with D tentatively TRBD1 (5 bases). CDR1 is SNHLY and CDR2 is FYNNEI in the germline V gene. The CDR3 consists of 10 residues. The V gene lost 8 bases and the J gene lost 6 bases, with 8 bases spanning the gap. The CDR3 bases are TGTGCCAGCGGGGCAGGCGAGCAGTACTTC. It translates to CASGAGEQYF.

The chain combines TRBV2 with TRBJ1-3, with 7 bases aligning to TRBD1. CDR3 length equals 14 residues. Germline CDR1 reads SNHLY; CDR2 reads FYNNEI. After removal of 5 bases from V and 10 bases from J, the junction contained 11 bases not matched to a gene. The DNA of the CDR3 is TGTGCCAGCAGTCCAGGACAGGCTGCTTTAACCATATATTTT. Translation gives CASSPGQAALTIYF.

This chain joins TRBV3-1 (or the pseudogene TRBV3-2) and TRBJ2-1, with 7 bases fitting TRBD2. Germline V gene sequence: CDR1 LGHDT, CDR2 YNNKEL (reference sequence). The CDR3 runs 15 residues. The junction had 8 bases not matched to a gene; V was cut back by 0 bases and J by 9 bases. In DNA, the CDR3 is TGTGCCAGCAGCCAAGAAACGGGAGGAGGGCGTGAGCAGTTCTTC. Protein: CASSQETGGGREQFF.

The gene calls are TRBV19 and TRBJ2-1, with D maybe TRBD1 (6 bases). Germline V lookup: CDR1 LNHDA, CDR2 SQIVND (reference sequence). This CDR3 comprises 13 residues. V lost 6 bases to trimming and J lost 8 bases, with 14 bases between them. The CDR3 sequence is CASSLRAGDEQFF. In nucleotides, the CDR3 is TGTGCCAGTAGCCTAAGAGCAGGGGATGAGCAGTTCTTC.

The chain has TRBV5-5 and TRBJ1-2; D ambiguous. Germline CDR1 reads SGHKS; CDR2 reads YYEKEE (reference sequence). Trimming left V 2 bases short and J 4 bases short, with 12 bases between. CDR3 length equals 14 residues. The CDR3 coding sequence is TGTGCCAGCAGCTTTACCGACAAATTCTATGGCTACACCTTC. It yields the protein CASSFTDKFYGYTF.

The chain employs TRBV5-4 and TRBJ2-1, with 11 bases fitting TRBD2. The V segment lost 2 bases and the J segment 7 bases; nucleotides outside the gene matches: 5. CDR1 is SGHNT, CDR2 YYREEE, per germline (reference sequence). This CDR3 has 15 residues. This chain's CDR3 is CASSFSGGAQNEQFF. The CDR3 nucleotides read TGTGCCAGCAGCTTTAGCGGGGGGGCTCAGAATGAGCAGTTCTTC.

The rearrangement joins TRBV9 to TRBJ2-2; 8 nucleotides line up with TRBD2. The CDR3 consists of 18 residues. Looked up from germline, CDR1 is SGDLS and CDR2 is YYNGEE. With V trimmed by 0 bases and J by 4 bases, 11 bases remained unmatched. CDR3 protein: CASSVEGREAPSTGELFF. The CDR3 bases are TGTGCCAGCAGCGTAGAGGGGCGGGAGGCCCCGAGCACCGGGGAGCTGTTTTTT. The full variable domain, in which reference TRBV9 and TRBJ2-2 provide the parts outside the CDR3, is DSGVTQTPKHLITATGQRVTLRCSPRSGDLSVYWYQQSLDQGLQFLIQYYNGEERAKGNILERFSAQQFPDLHSELNLSSLELGDSALYFCASSVEGREAPSTGELFFGEGSRLTVL.

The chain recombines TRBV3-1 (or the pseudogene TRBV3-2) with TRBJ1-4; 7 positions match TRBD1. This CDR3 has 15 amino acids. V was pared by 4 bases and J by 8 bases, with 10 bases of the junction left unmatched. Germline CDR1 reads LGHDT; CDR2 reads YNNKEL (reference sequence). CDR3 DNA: TGTGCCAGCAGCCGGGGAAACAGGGGTAGGGAAAAACTGTTTTTT. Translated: CASSRGNRGREKLFF.

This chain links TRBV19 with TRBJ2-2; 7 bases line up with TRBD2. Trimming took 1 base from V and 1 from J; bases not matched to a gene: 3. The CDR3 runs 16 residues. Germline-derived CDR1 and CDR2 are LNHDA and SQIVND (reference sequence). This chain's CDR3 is CASSIGGGGNTGELFF. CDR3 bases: TGTGCCAGTAGTATAGGTGGCGGGGGGAACACCGGGGAGCTGTTTTTT. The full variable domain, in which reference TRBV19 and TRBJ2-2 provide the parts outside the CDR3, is DGGITQSPKYLFRKEGQNVTLSCEQNLNHDAMYWYRQDPGQGLRLIYYSQIVNDFQKGDIAEGYSVSREKKESFPLTVTSAQKNPTAFYLCASSIGGGGNTGELFFGEGSRLTVL.

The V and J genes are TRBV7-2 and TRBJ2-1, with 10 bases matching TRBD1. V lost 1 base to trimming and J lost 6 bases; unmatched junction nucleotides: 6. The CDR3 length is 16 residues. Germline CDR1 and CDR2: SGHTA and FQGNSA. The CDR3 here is CASSLVSGTGANEQFF. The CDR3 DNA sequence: TGTGCCAGCAGCTTAGTATCCGGGACAGGGGCCAATGAGCAGTTCTTC.

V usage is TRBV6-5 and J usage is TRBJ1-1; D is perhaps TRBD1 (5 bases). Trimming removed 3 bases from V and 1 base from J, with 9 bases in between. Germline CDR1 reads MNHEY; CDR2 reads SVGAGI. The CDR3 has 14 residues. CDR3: CASSYGAGNTEAFF. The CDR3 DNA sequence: TGTGCCAGCAGTTATGGGGCAGGGAACACTGAAGCTTTCTTT.

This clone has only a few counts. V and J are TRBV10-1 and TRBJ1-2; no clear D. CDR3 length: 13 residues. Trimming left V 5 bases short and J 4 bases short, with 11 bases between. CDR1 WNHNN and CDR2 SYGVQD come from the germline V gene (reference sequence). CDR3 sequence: CASSMRMPYGYTF. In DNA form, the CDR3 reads TGCGCCAGCAGTATGAGGATGCCCTATGGCTACACCTTC.

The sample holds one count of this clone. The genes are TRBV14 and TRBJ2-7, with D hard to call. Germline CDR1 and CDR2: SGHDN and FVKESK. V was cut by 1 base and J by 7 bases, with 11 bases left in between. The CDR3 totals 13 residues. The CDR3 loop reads CASSQASLFEQYF. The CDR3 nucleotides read TGTGCCAGCAGCCAAGCAAGTCTATTTGAGCAGTACTTC.

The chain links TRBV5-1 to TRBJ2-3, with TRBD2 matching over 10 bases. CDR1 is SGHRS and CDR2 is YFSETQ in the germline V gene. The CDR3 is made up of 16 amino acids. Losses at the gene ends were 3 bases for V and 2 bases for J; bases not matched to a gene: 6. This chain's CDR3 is CASSSSLAGVTDTQYF. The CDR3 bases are TGCGCCAGCAGCTCCTCTCTAGCGGGAGTCACAGATACGCAGTATTTT.

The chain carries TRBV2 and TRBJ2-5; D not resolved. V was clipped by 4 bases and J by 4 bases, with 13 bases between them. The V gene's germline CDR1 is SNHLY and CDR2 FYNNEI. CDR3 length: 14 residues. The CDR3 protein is CASSGQVDRETQYF. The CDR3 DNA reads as TGTGCCAGCAGTGGGCAGGTGGATCGAGAGACCCAGTACTTC.